This T cell receptor (beta chain) was identified in a study of blood T cell repertoires in COVID-19. Generated by immunoSEQ multiplex PCR, the TCRdb table keeps only in-frame clones and is missing some. The sample lists hundreds of thousands of clones, 70% to 90% seen once, with 9.5% in the top ten. Trimming took 3 bases from V and 5 from J, leaving 18 bases between them. Germline V gene sequence: CDR1 SGHRS, CDR2 YFSETQ. This CDR3 is 16 amino acids long. The sequence was collected from a woman in her 40s who had recovered from COVID-19. The sample comprised PBMCs or T cells enriched from blood (not recorded which). The chain couples TRBV5-1 to TRBJ2-1; possible D gene TRBD2, 5 bases. CDR3 nucleotide sequence: TGCGCCAGCAGCTCGGAACTAGAAACCTATGACAATGAGCAGTTCTTC. As protein: CASSSELETYDNEQFF.